This entry is about one TCR beta chain. The antigen is not known. Per the germline V gene, CDR1 is SEHNR and CDR2 is FQNEAQ (reference sequence). The CDR3 is made up of 14 amino acids. V lost 4 bases and J lost 4; bases outside the gene matches: 0. TCRdb reprocessed the 5' RACE reads via MiXCR and lists one record per CDR3 protein. The table records roughly 170,000 distinct CDR3 sequences, 9.3% of them present only once. This sample is drawn from a study of T cells after yellow fever vaccination. Study-level results: It was a small share of clonotypes that appeared in both CD4 and CD8 compartments.

Material: CD8+ T cells sorted from PBMCs, obtained 45 days after the yellow fever booster vaccination. This chain connects TRBV7-9 to TRBJ2-1; 11 bases map to TRBD2. This TCR was sampled from a young man who received the YFV17D yellow fever vaccine. DNA for the CDR3: TGTGCCAGCAGCTCTAGCGGGGGGTACAATGAGCAGTTCTTC. Protein product: CASSSSGGYNEQFF.